Shown below are 18 T cell receptor beta chains from a single sample sequenced in a study of T cell responses to AZD1222 COVID-19 vaccine. Repertoires were generated with immunoSEQ multiplex PCR, while TCRdb's copy carries only in-frame clones and drops some. The sample consists of roughly 86,000 clones, 80% to 90% of them appearing once. The sample here was peripheral blood, taken on day 0 of AZD1222 vaccination. These receptors came from an adult in good health.

The genes are TRBV5-1 and TRBJ2-3; 8 nucleotides line up with TRBD1. The CDR3 covers 14 residues. Trimming removed 5 bases from V and 1 base from J; junction bases left unmatched: 3. CDR1 is SGHRS and CDR2 is YFSETQ in the germline V gene. The CDR3 protein is CASRKTGGTDTQYF. The CDR3 DNA follows: TGCGCCAGCAGAAAGACAGGGGGCACAGATACGCAGTATTTT.

The rearrangement links TRBV15 to TRBJ2-7; D gene ambiguous. V lost 1 base to trimming and J lost 5 bases, with 12 bases between them. This CDR3 region has 14 residues. CDR1 LNHNV and CDR2 YYDKDF come from the germline V gene (reference sequence). CDR3 sequence reads: CATSRGHSDHEQYF. CDR3 sequence (DNA): TGTGCCACCAGCAGAGGTCACTCAGACCACGAGCAGTACTTC.

This chain uses TRBV7-3 with TRBJ2-1; 10 bases agree with TRBD2. The germline V gene encodes CDR1 SGHTA and CDR2 FQGTGA. The junction had 15 bases not matched to a gene; V was cut back by 2 bases and J by 14 bases. The CDR3 has 16 residues. This CDR3 reads CASSLLGTSESMGEFF. In nucleotides, the CDR3 is TGTGCCAGCAGCTTACTTGGGACTAGCGAATCCATGGGGGAGTTCTTC.

The chain employs TRBV18 and TRBJ1-4, with TRBD1 as a possible D gene (5 bases). CDR1 is KGHSH and CDR2 is LQKENI in the germline V gene. This CDR3 is built from 17 residues. Trimming took 6 bases from V and 5 from J, leaving 22 bases between them. The CDR3 reads CASSSYITGVKNEKLFF. The CDR3 DNA sequence: TGTGCCAGCTCCTCATACATAACAGGAGTCAAGAATGAAAAACTGTTTTTT.

As DNA, the CDR3 is TGTGCCAGCAGCTTCCGGGACCCCGCACGGGAGACCATATATTTT. This gives the protein CASSFRDPARETIYF. V usage is TRBV13 and J usage is TRBJ1-3; the D gene is possibly TRBD1 (5 bases). This CDR3 region has 15 residues. V was shortened by 3 bases and J by 10 bases, with 19 bases between the two germline ends. Germline loops: CDR1 PRHDT, CDR2 FYEKMQ (reference sequence).

The J gene is TRBJ2-3, the V gene TRBV5-1; 10 bases map to TRBD2. Germline CDR1 is SGHRS and CDR2 is YFSETQ. There are 15 residues in the CDR3. V dropped 3 bases and J dropped 1; count of bases not matched to a gene: 2. In DNA, the CDR3 is TGCGCCAGCAGCTCAGGGACTAGCGGCACAGATACGCAGTATTTT. It translates to CASSSGTSGTDTQYF. Full variable domain (missing parts from reference TRBV5-1 and TRBJ2-3): KAGVTQTPRYLIKTRGQQVTLSCSPISGHRSVSWYQQTPGQGLQFLFEYFSETQRNKGNFPGRFSGRQFSNSRSEMNVSTLELGDSALYLCASSSGTSGTDTQYFGPGTRLTVL.

The J gene is TRBJ2-1, the V gene TRBV5-1; 8 bases agree with TRBD2. Germline CDR1 and CDR2: SGHRS and YFSETQ. The CDR3 is made up of 16 amino acids. The trim removed 3 bases at V and 9 bases at J, leaving 14 bases unmatched. This CDR3 reads CASSWGNSGEVSEQFF. For the CDR3, the DNA is TGCGCCAGCAGCTGGGGGAATAGCGGGGAGGTCAGTGAGCAGTTCTTC. Full variable domain (rest looked up from reference TRBV5-1 and TRBJ2-1): KAGVTQTPRYLIKTRGQQVTLSCSPISGHRSVSWYQQTPGQGLQFLFEYFSETQRNKGNFPGRFSGRQFSNSRSEMNVSTLELGDSALYLCASSWGNSGEVSEQFFGPGTRLTVL.

This clone has a single count. The rearrangement links TRBV6-5 to TRBJ2-1; 9 bases line up with TRBD2. J was trimmed by 9 bases and V by 2 bases; bases with no gene match: 8. The CDR3 consists of 15 residues. The V gene's germline CDR1 is MNHEY and CDR2 SVGAGI. CDR3 nucleotides: TGTGCCAGCAGTTACCCGTCTAGCGGGAAGATTGAGCAGTTCTTC. It is translated as CASSYPSSGKIEQFF.

This chain links TRBV24-1 with TRBJ1-2; maybe TRBD1 (5 bases). V lost 3 bases and J 4 bases, leaving 11 bases between the germline ends. The CDR3 consists of 14 residues. Germline loops: CDR1 KGHDR, CDR2 SFDVKD. DNA for the CDR3: TGTGCCACCAGTGATAACCGGGACTCCTATGGCTACACCTTC. Translating gives CATSDNRDSYGYTF.

V gene TRBV21-1 combines with J gene TRBJ2-7; the tabulated D call, TRBD2, remains unverified against the DNA. TRBV21-1 is designated a pseudogene. This CDR3 contains 11 residues. The CDR3 DNA reads as TGTGCCAGCAGCACTCCGTACGAGCAGTACTTC. This encodes CASSTPYEQYF.

CDR3 sequence (DNA): TGCAGCGTTGGCAGGGGTAGCAATCAGCCCCAGCATTTT. It yields the protein CSVGRGSNQPQHF. This chain joins TRBV29-1 and TRBJ1-5, with a tentative D call TRBD1 (6 bases). Trimming cost V 4 bases and J 0 bases, with 7 bases left between them. Germline V gives CDR1 SQVTM, CDR2 ANQGSEA. The CDR3 covers 13 residues.

In DNA form, the CDR3 reads TGTGCCAGAAGGGGGCGCGGCTCACCCGACGACTGCTATGGCTACACCTTC. It yields the protein CARRGRGSPDDCYGYTF. The chain recombines TRBV5-3 with TRBJ1-2, with a possible D match to TRBD1 (5 bases). TRBV5-3 is annotated as an ORF whose role is uncertain. Trimming took off 5 bases at V and 4 bases at J, with 24 bases between the two ends. This CDR3 contains 17 residues.

This chain connects TRBV4-2 to TRBJ2-3; 8 nucleotides agree with TRBD2. CDR3 size: 16 residues. Trimming cost V 4 bases and J 3 bases; bases outside gene matches: 9. The germline CDR1 and CDR2 sequences are LGHNA and YNFKEQ. CDR3 sequence reads: CASSPRAGVGTDTQYF. DNA for the CDR3: TGTGCCAGCAGCCCCAGAGCGGGAGTTGGTACAGATACGCAGTATTTT.

The CDR3 nucleotides are TGCGCCAGCAGTCCGACAGGGACCTATGGCTACACCTTC. Amino acids: CASSPTGTYGYTF. The gene calls are TRBV10-1 and TRBJ1-2, with 7 bases fitting TRBD1. The CDR3 runs to 13 residues. The ends lost 5 bases at V and 4 bases at J; junction bases unmatched: 4. CDR1 WNHNN and CDR2 SYGVQD come from the germline V gene (reference sequence).

The J gene is TRBJ2-3, the V gene TRBV15; D unresolved. The CDR3 has 12 residues. The germline V gene has CDR1 LNHNV and CDR2 YYDKDF (reference sequence). Trimming pared 0 bases from V and 8 bases from J, leaving 6 bases between. As DNA, the CDR3 is TGTGCCACCAGCAGAGATACAAGTACGCAGTATTTT. Translation: CATSRDTSTQYF.

The V call is TRBV7-3, the J call TRBJ1-1, with D possibly matching TRBD1 (5 bases). The CDR3 sequence is 13 residues long. The germline V gene encodes CDR1 SGHTA and CDR2 FQGTGA. Between the trimmed V and J ends, which lost 1 base and 3 bases, there was a span of 6 bases. The CDR3 nucleotides are TGTGCCAGCAGCTTAAACAGGTACACTGAAGCTTTCTTT. It codes for CASSLNRYTEAFF.

The V and J genes are TRBV27 and TRBJ1-2, with D maybe TRBD1 (6 bases). The ends were cut back, 1 base at V and 4 bases at J, with 16 bases in the middle. Germline assignment: CDR1 MNHEY and CDR2 SMNVEV (reference sequence). The CDR3 has 16 amino acids. The CDR3 loop reads CASSLYPRRGSYGYTF. CDR3 in DNA: TGTGCCAGCAGTTTATACCCTCGCAGGGGATCCTATGGCTACACCTTC.

CDR3 sequence reads: CASSQAGTGSYEQYF. CDR3 DNA sequence: TGTGCCAGCAGCCAAGCGGGGACAGGGAGCTACGAGCAGTACTTC. The chain combines TRBV14 with TRBJ2-7; 9 nucleotides align to TRBD1. J gave up 3 bases and V 1 base, and 4 bases lay outside the gene matches. The CDR3 contains 15 residues. Germline CDR1 reads SGHDN; CDR2 reads FVKESK.